The present TCR beta chain was sequenced within a study of cytomegalovirus exposure and HLA in healthy donors. Study-wide background: Early on, a data release was issued that held 85 million to 95 million unique TCRs from HLA-typed donors.

PCR was performed using 60 Vbeta and 13 Jbeta primers. Measured with immunoSEQ multiplex PCR; TCRdb has only the in-frame clones, and not every one. The repertoire includes over 150,000 clones, roughly 80% of them detected once, and about 2.5% sits in the top ten. The CDR3 has 11 residues. CDR1 and CDR2 (germline): SQVTM, ANQGSEA. V was cut by 6 bases and J by 5 bases, with 11 bases left in between. General study results and limits: Other equally common chains were less clonally expanded than HLA-associated TCR beta chains, a later analysis showed.

Concerning this clone itself: Its antigen is undetermined.

The genes are TRBV29-1 and TRBJ2-7; the D gene is possibly TRBD2 (6 bases). The TCR sequence derives from a male donor in good health and CMV-seronegative. Sequenced sample: PBMCs. CDR3 sequence reads: CSVTRRNEQYF. CDR3 coding DNA: TGCAGCGTGACTAGACGGAACGAGCAGTACTTC.